One sample yielded the 15 T cell receptor beta chains listed below, sequenced in a study of beta chain features in type 1 diabetes. General observations from the study: Researchers report that Type 1 diabetes patients had moderately but significantly shorter TCRB CDR3s across all four CD4+ subsets.

Sequencing targeted expressed TCRB transcripts, as all isolated RNA had been reverse transcribed. Only in-frame clones appear in the TCRdb table, and some are missing; sequencing was by immunoSEQ multiplex PCR. The data contain roughly 300,000 clones, over 7% of them singletons. Their target antigens are unknown. Sequences were obtained from central memory CD4+ T cells from blood. Receptors originate from a man aged 25-45 years with type 1 diabetes.

This clone was counted between two and nine times. The chain combines TRBV5-6 with TRBJ2-5, with D perhaps TRBD2 (6 bases). The CDR3 covers 14 residues. V dropped 3 bases and J dropped 1 base, with 10 bases sitting between them. Germline CDR1 is SGHDT and CDR2 is YYEEEE. DNA for the CDR3: TGTGCCAGCAGCTCCCTTAGCGGCCAAGAGACCCAGTACTTC. Translating it yields CASSSLSGQETQYF.

This rearrangement joins TRBV18 to TRBJ2-1, with D perhaps TRBD2 (5 bases). The germline CDR1 and CDR2 sequences are KGHSH and LQKENI. The CDR3 length is 14 residues. Trimming removed 3 bases at V and 10 bases at J, with 16 bases between. CDR3 sequence reads: CASSPGGPLSEQFF. CDR3 in DNA: TGTGCCAGCTCACCGGGCGGGCCGTTGTCAGAGCAGTTCTTC. Variable domain in full (rest from reference TRBV18 and TRBJ2-1): NAGVMQNPRHLVRRRGQEARLRCSPMKGHSHVYWYRQLPEEGLKFMVYLQKENIIDESGMPKERFSAEFPKEGPSILRIQQVVRGDSAAYFCASSPGGPLSEQFFGPGTRLTVL.

The J gene is TRBJ1-6, the V gene TRBV16; D is uncertain. CDR1 is KGHSY, CDR2 FQNENV, per germline. V lost 4 bases to trimming and J lost 7 bases, with 8 bases between them. The CDR3 loop spans 13 amino acids. CDR3 protein: CASSPSGNSPLHF. As DNA, the CDR3 is TGTGCCAGCAGCCCAAGCGGGAATTCACCCCTCCACTTT. The variable domain in full, completed from reference TRBV16 and TRBJ1-6, reads GEEVAQTPKHLVRGEGQKAKLYCAPIKGHSYVFWYQQVLKNEFKFLISFQNENVFDETGMPKERFSAKCLPNSPCSLEIQATKLEDSAVYFCASSPSGNSPLHFGNGTRLTVT.

This clone occurred once. The V and J genes are TRBV5-4 and TRBJ2-7; TRBD1 might be the D (6 bases). The CDR3 loop spans 13 amino acids. The germline V gene encodes CDR1 SGHNT and CDR2 YYREEE (reference sequence). Trimming removed 4 bases from V and 2 bases from J, with 10 bases in between. CDR3 coding DNA: TGTGCCAGCAGCACCGGGACAACCTACGAGCAGTACTTC. It encodes CASSTGTTYEQYF.

The chain employs TRBV6-5 and TRBJ2-2; 8 positions match TRBD1. Germline V gene sequence: CDR1 MNHEY, CDR2 SVGAGI. The CDR3 is made up of 16 amino acids. The ends lost 4 bases at V and 3 bases at J; junction bases unmatched: 7. CDR3 DNA: TGTGCCAGCAGTTCTCAGGGGGCGCCCCACACCGGGGAGCTGTTTTTT. Protein: CASSSQGAPHTGELFF.

This chain joins TRBV19 and TRBJ1-2; 9 bases agree with TRBD1. V shed 11 bases, J shed 7 bases, and the junction held 11 bases outside the gene matches. In germline, CDR1 is LNHDA, CDR2 SQIVND (reference sequence). The CDR3 spans 13 residues. DNA of the CDR3: TGTGCCGCAGAAGGACAGGGGAGAACTGGCTACACCTTC. Residues: CAAEGQGRTGYTF.

This clone came up a few times. The gene calls are TRBV4-3 and TRBJ1-2; 7 positions match TRBD1. Germline trimming cut 5 bases from V and 5 bases from J; bases unmatched to any gene: 14. The germline V gene encodes CDR1 LGHNA and CDR2 YSLEER. CDR3 size: 16 residues. The CDR3 DNA is TGCGCCAGCAGCGCCCGGACAGGAGGACTGATTTATGGCTACACCTTC. Protein sequence: CASSARTGGLIYGYTF.

In this sample, this clone turned up a few times. The chain combines TRBV7-9 with TRBJ1-1; D might be TRBD1 (5 bases). The germline V and J ends were trimmed by 5 bases and 6 bases, with 16 bases remaining between them. CDR3 length equals 14 residues. In germline, CDR1 is SEHNR, CDR2 FQNEAQ (reference sequence). The CDR3 nucleotides are TGTGCCAGCAGCCCTCAGTCCGGGGCCGCTGAAGCTTTCTTT. As protein: CASSPQSGAAEAFF.

This clone was observed a handful of times. The chain uses TRBV5-6 and TRBJ1-3; unclear D gene. V was shortened by 3 bases and J by 0 bases, with 10 bases between the two germline ends. CDR3 length: 15 residues. CDR1 and CDR2 from the germline V gene are SGHDT and YYEEEE. DNA for the CDR3: TGTGCCAGCAGCTCACGGGCCCCCTCTGGAAACACCATATATTTT. Translating gives CASSSRAPSGNTIYF.

J is TRBJ2-6 and V is TRBV7-2, with D tentatively TRBD1 or TRBD2 (5 bases each). This CDR3 spans 12 amino acids. Trimming took 7 bases from V and 12 from J, leaving 13 bases between them. Germline V CDR1 and CDR2: SGHTA, FQGNSA. The chain's CDR3 is CASTRDRIVLTF. The CDR3 DNA sequence: TGTGCCAGCACCAGGGACCGAATCGTCCTGACTTTC.

This clone turned up a few times. This chain uses TRBV2 with TRBJ2-3; D is perhaps TRBD1 (5 bases). CDR1 SNHLY and CDR2 FYNNEI come from the germline V gene. V gave up 1 base and J gave up 6 bases, with 8 bases separating them. The CDR3 spans 13 residues. The CDR3 DNA follows: TGTGCCAGCAGTGAAGTTCCAGGGGATACGCAGTATTTT. Translated: CASSEVPGDTQYF.

This rearrangement joins TRBV7-2 to TRBJ2-7, with D perhaps TRBD1 (6 bases). This CDR3 has 12 amino acids. Germline loops: CDR1 SGHTA, CDR2 FQGNSA. Trimming shortened V by 5 bases and J by 6 bases, and 11 bases separated the two germline ends. This CDR3 is CASSITGFEQYF. Written as DNA, the CDR3 is TGTGCCAGCAGCATCACAGGGTTCGAGCAGTACTTC.

The chain has TRBV6-6 and TRBJ1-5; D is perhaps TRBD1 (5 bases). Trimming took 5 bases from V and 5 from J, leaving 13 bases between them. The CDR3 covers 14 residues. In germline, CDR1 is MNHNY, CDR2 SVGAGI (reference sequence). The CDR3 region is CASSDSGGDQPQHF. DNA of the CDR3: TGTGCCAGCAGTGACAGTGGGGGGGATCAGCCCCAGCATTTT.

This clone has a handful of counts. The chain recombines TRBV27 with TRBJ1-1; D ambiguous. The length of the CDR3 is 14 residues. CDR1 is MNHEY, CDR2 SMNVEV, per germline (reference sequence). Trimming pared 5 bases from V and 2 bases from J, leaving 12 bases between. CDR3 protein: CASSHHQGNTEAFF. CDR3 DNA sequence: TGTGCCAGCAGTCACCACCAAGGAAACACTGAAGCTTTCTTT.

Turning to this clone: This specimen includes other DNA sequences encoding the same CDR3. The J gene is TRBJ1-1, the V gene TRBV6-1; TRBD1 agrees at 9 bases. CDR3 length equals 13 residues. Germline V CDR1 and CDR2: MNHNS, SASEGT. The trim removed 5 bases at V and 3 bases at J, leaving 1 base unmatched. The CDR3 region is CASSRTGDTEAFF. The CDR3 DNA sequence: TGTGCCAGCAGTAGGACAGGGGACACTGAAGCTTTCTTT.